This section outlines one TCR beta chain sequence together with its context. A single base separates this from a much larger clone, so it may be a read error. The sample originates from a study of prognosis after radiotherapy for stage I lung cancer. Study in general: Every lung cancer patient of the non-small cell type was deemed medically inoperable.

The study amplified the TCR beta CDR3 region from genomic DNA. This amplification was carried out by two rounds of multiplex PCR. The first PCR round targeted every TRBV and TRBJ gene with specific primers. MiXCR was run by TCRdb on the multiplex PCR reads, yielding one entry per CDR3 protein. This repertoire shows 12,000 to 15,000 distinct CDR3 sequences, about 50% found once; its top ten account for 38%. The CDR3 has 16 residues. V gave up 7 bases and J gave up 6 bases; unmatched junction bases: 9. The germline CDR1 and CDR2 sequences are MNHEY and SVGEGT. V is TRBV6-2 or TRBV6-3 and J is TRBJ2-2, with TRBD2 matching over 12 bases. This clonotype originated in a donor aged 50 or older with non-small cell lung cancer. The source was PBMCs, collected before or after stereotactic body radiation therapy (not recorded which). The DNA for the CDR3 is TGTGCCAGCATACTCGCTAGCGGGAGGGGGGCCGGGGAGCTGTTTTTT. Translation: CASILASGRGAGELFF.